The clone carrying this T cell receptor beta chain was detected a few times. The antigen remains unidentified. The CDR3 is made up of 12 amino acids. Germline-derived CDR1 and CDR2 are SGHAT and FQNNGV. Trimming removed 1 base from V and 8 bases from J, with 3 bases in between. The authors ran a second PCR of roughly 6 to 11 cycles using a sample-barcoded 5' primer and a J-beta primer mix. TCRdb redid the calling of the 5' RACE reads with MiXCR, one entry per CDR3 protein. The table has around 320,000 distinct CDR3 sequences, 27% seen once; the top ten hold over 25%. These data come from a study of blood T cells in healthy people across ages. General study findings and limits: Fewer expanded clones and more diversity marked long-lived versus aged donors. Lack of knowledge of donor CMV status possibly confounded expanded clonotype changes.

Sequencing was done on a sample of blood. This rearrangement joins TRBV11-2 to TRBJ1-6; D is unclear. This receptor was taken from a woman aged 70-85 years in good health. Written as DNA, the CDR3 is TGTGCCAGCAGCTTAGTAGATTCACCCCTCCACTTT. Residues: CASSLVDSPLHF.